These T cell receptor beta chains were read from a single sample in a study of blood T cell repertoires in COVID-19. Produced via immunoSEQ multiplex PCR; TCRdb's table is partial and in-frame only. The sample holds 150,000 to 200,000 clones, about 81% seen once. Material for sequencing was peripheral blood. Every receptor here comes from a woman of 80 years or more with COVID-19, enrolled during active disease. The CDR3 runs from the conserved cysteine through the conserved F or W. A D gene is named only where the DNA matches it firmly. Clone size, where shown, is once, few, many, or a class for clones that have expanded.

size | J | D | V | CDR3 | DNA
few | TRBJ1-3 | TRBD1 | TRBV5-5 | CASSHFGQGIERNTIYF | TGTGCCAGCAGCCATTTTGGACAGGGGATAGAGAGAAACACCATATATTTT
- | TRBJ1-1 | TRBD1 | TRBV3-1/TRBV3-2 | CASSQGQGLTEAFF | TGTGCCAGCAGCCAAGGACAGGGGCTGACTGAAGCTTTCTTT
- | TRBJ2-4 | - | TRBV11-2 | CASSMGQLAKNIQYF | TGTGCCAGCAGCATGGGACAACTAGCCAAAAACATTCAGTACTTC
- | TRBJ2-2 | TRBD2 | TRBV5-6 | CASSPWGLAGRRTGELFF | TGTGCCAGCAGCCCCTGGGGACTAGCGGGGCGACGGACCGGGGAGCTGTTTTTT
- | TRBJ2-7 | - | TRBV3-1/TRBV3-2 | CASSFRQAEQYF | TGTGCCAGCAGCTTTCGACAGGCCGAGCAGTACTTC
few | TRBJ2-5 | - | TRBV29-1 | CSVAMGGETQYF | TGCAGCGTTGCAATGGGAGGAGAGACCCAGTACTTC
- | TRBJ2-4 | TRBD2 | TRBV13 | CASSLGYSGSKNIQYF | TGTGCCAGCAGCTTAGGCTACAGCGGGAGCAAAAACATTCAGTACTTC
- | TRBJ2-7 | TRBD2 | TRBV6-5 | CASRTSGGSYEQYF | TGTGCCAGCAGGACTAGCGGGGGCAGCTACGAGCAGTACTTC
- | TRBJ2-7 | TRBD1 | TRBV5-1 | CASSLGTGYEQYF | TGCGCCAGCAGCTTGGGGACAGGATACGAGCAGTACTTC
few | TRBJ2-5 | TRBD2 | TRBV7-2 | CASSLRASGAYQETQYF | TGTGCCAGCAGCTTACGGGCTAGCGGGGCGTACCAAGAGACCCAGTACTTC
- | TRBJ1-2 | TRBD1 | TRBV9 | CASSVGTGTAEGYTF | TGTGCCAGCAGCGTAGGAACAGGGACAGCGGAGGGCTACACCTTC
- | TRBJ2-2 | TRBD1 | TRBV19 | CASSTTGGNTGELFF | TGTGCCAGTAGTACGACAGGGGGGAACACCGGGGAGCTGTTTTTT
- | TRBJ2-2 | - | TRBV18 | CASSPDMTGELFF | TGTGCCAGCTCACCTGACATGACCGGGGAGCTGTTTTTT
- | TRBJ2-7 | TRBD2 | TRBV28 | CASSPTSGRFYEQYF | TGTGCCAGCAGCCCCACTAGCGGGAGGTTTTACGAGCAGTACTTC
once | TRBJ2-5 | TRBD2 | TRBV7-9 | CASSFRAGTTNQETQYF | TGTGCCAGCAGCTTTCGGGCCGGGACTACGAACCAAGAGACCCAGTACTTC
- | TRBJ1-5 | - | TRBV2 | CASRGATSNQPQHF | TGTGCCAGCAGAGGGGCTACCTCCAATCAGCCCCAGCATTTT
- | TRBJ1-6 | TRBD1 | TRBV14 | CASSQFQGDNSPLHF | TGTGCCAGCAGCCAATTCCAGGGGGACAATTCACCCCTCCACTTT
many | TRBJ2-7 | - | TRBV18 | CASSPVIQDFPYF | TGTGCCAGCTCACCAGTGATTCAGGATTTTCCATACTTC
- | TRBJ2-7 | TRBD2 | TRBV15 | CATTPREGPYEQYF | TGTGCCACCACTCCCCGGGAGGGCCCCTACGAGCAGTACTTC
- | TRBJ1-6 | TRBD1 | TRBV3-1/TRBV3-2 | CASSQGTGAYNSPLHF | TGTGCCAGCAGCCAAGGGACAGGGGCATATAATTCACCCCTCCACTTT
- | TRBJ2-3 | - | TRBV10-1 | CASSEPGPPDTQYF | TGCGCCAGCAGTGAGCCAGGCCCCCCAGATACGCAGTATTTT
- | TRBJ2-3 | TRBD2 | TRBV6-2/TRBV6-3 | CASSQLAANANTQYF | TGTGCCAGCAGTCAACTAGCGGCGAATGCGAATACGCAGTATTTT
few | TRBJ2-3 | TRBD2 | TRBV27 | CASSLSKGTSGDTQYF | TGTGCCAGCAGTTTATCCAAGGGGACTAGCGGGGATACGCAGTATTTT
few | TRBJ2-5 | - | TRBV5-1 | CASSLLGTKEETQYF | TGCGCCAGCAGCCTCCTAGGCACTAAAGAAGAGACCCAGTACTTC
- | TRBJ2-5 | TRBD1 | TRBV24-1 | CATSGPHEGAQETQYF | TGTGCCACCAGTGGCCCTCATGAGGGGGCCCAAGAGACCCAGTACTTC
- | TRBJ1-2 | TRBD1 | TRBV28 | CASSLRLAAGTGNNRGYTF | TGTGCCAGCAGTTTAAGGCTGGCCGCCGGGACAGGGAATAATCGTGGCTACACCTTC
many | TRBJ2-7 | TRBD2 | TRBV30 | CAWRVWGGEQYF | TGTGCCTGGAGGGTTTGGGGGGGCGAGCAGTACTTC
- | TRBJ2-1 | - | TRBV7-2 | CASSSLGASYNEQFF | TGTGCCAGCAGCTCCTTGGGGGCGTCCTACAATGAGCAGTTCTTC
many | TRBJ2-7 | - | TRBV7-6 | CASSPLYNSGGHEQYF | TGTGCCAGCAGCCCTCTCTATAATAGCGGTGGGCACGAGCAGTACTTC
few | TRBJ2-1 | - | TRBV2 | CASSLGAVNEQFF | TGTGCCAGCAGTTTGGGGGCCGTCAATGAGCAGTTCTTC
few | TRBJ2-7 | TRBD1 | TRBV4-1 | CASSQGQGAGEQYF | TGCGCCAGCAGCCAGGGACAGGGGGCAGGCGAGCAGTACTTC
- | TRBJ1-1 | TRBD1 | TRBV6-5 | CASGTLDRAAEAFF | TGTGCCAGCGGGACTCTGGACAGGGCGGCTGAAGCTTTCTTT
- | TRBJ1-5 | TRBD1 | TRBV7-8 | CASSLSDIQGARKPQHF | TGTGCCAGCAGCTTAAGCGATATACAGGGGGCTCGGAAGCCCCAGCATTTT
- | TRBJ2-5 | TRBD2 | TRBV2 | CASSRTSGAETQYF | TGTGCCAGCAGTAGGACTAGCGGGGCGGAGACCCAGTACTTC
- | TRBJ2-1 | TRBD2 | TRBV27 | CASSKLAAPNEQFF | TGTGCCAGCAGTAAACTAGCGGCCCCCAATGAGCAGTTCTTC
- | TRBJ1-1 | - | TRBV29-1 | CSVFRNTEAFF | TGCAGCGTTTTCAGGAACACTGAAGCTTTCTTT
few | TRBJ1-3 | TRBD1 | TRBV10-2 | CASGSGTAGNTIYF | TGCGCCAGCGGATCAGGGACAGCTGGAAACACCATATATTTT
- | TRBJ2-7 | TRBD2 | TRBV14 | CASSLLAGGTEQYF | TGTGCCAGCAGTTTACTAGCGGGAGGCACCGAGCAGTACTTC
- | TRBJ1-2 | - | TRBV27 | CASSLSTGNGYTF | TGTGCCAGCAGTTTATCGACCGGGAACGGCTACACCTTC
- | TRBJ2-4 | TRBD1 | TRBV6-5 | CASRGQGNIQYF | TGTGCCAGCAGGGGACAGGGGAACATTCAGTACTTC
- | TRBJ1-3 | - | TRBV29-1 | CSVVIPDSPSGNTIYF | TGCAGCGTTGTGATTCCGGACAGTCCCTCTGGAAACACCATATATTTT
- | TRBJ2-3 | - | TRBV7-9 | CASTPREGGTDTQYF | TGTGCCAGCACCCCCCGTGAGGGTGGCACAGATACGCAGTATTTT
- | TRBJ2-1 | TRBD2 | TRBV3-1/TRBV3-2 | CASSQDGGLVNEQFF | TGTGCCAGCAGCCAAGATGGGGGACTAGTCAATGAGCAGTTCTTC
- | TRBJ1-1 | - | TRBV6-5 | CATGTGLSEAFF | TGTGCCACAGGCACAGGGTTGTCTGAAGCTTTCTTT
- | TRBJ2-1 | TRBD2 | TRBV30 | CAWSLTSGGFNEQFF | TGTGCCTGGAGCCTGACTAGCGGGGGGTTCAATGAGCAGTTCTTC